This TCR beta chain was retrieved from a study of control samples from healthy donors and cancer patients. The CDR3 totals 13 residues. From germline, CDR1 is SGHNT and CDR2 YYREEE (reference sequence). With 9 bases removed from V and 0 bases from J, the gap between germline ends came to 12 bases. The table came from immunoSEQ multiplex PCR; TCRdb's copy has only in-frame clones and leaves some out. The sample records 98,000 or so clones, 88% being singletons. The clonotype comes from a woman in her seventies in good health. J is TRBJ1-1 and V is TRBV5-4; no definite D call. The specimen was blood. The CDR3 reads CATLGDMNTEAFF. Written as DNA, the CDR3 is TGTGCCACCCTGGGTGATATGAACACTGAAGCTTTCTTT.